These 8 T cell receptor beta chains were sequenced from one sample in a study of regulatory T cells in long-lasting Graves disease. Time point: newly diagnosed GD, antithyroid drugs for less than 3 months. Scientists built the TCR library using RNA that was extracted from PBMCs. Arm-PCR of CDR3 regions and iRepertoire HTBI primers were used to build TCR beta libraries. TCRdb ran MiXCR on the multiplex PCR reads and lists one entry per CDR3 protein. The sample carries almost 450,000 distinct CDR3 sequences, about 17% recorded once. These data also formed part of another study, on T cells in Graves' hyperthyroidism and ophthalmopathy.

This sample comprised peripheral blood mononuclear cells (PBMCs), obtained at new diagnosis, from a patient treated with antithyroid drugs. The source of these receptors is a woman aged 25-40 years with Graves disease.

This clonotype was seen at least ten times. This chain joins TRBV5-1 and TRBJ1-1; D is undetermined. The CDR3 runs 12 residues. Trimming pared 3 bases from V and 8 bases from J, leaving 11 bases between. CDR1 and CDR2 (germline): SGHRS, YFSETQ. The CDR3 DNA follows: TGCGCCAGCAGCTCCTCTGAGGCAGAAGCTTTCTTT. Translated, it gives CASSSSEAEAFF.

This clonotype appeared many times. The J gene is TRBJ2-3, the V gene TRBV12-3 or TRBV12-4; the D gene is possibly TRBD1 (6 bases). Trimming cost V 8 bases and J 0 bases, with 15 bases left between them. The CDR3 covers 15 residues. The CDR3 sequence is CASSALGTSTDTQYF. CDR3 sequence (DNA): TGTGCCAGCTCTGCCCTCGGGACAAGCACAGATACGCAGTATTTT.

This clonotype was counted ten times or more. The rearrangement joins TRBV6-1 to TRBJ1-3; D is undetermined. V lost 4 bases to trimming and J lost 3 bases, with 7 bases between them. The CDR3 runs to 13 residues. Germline-derived CDR1 and CDR2 are MNHNS and SASEGT. The CDR3 is CASSGTYGNTIYF. As DNA, the CDR3 is TGTGCCAGCAGTGGGACGTATGGAAACACCATATATTTT.

This clonotype was seen a handful of times. The chain has TRBV20-1 and TRBJ1-5; D is unresolved. V lost 4 bases to trimming and J lost 3 bases, with 10 bases between them. Germline V gives CDR1 DFQATT, CDR2 SNEGSKA (reference sequence). The CDR3 length is 13 residues. Written as DNA, the CDR3 is TGCAGTGCTAACTCGGGTTTCAATCAGCCCCAGCATTTT. This codes for CSANSGFNQPQHF.

The chain links TRBV6-2 or TRBV6-3 to TRBJ1-5; D is unclear. Germline V gene lookup returns CDR1 MNHEY and CDR2 SVGEGT. The V end lost 7 bases, the J end lost 5 bases, and 15 bases lay between the germline ends. The length of the CDR3 is 14 residues. The CDR3, as DNA: TGTGCCAGCATAACGGGCAGGAACGATCAGCCCCAGCATTTT. This sequence encodes CASITGRNDQPQHF.

This clonotype has a count of ten or more. The chain uses TRBV2 and TRBJ2-7; D remains unclear. Trimming stripped 3 bases from V and 6 bases from J, with 12 bases between. The CDR3 runs 13 residues. The V gene's germline CDR1 is SNHLY and CDR2 FYNNEI. DNA for the CDR3: TGTGCCAGCAGTGACGGTTGGCGATCCGAGCAGTACTTC. This translates into CASSDGWRSEQYF.

There are many counts of this clonotype. This CDR3 is CASSERILREQFF. The CDR3 DNA follows: TGTGCCAGCAGTGAACGGATCCTCAGGGAGCAGTTCTTC. The chain has TRBV2 and TRBJ2-1; no definite D call. The CDR3 is made up of 13 amino acids. Trimming left V 2 bases short and J 10 bases short, with 12 bases between. Per the germline V gene, CDR1 is SNHLY and CDR2 is FYNNEI.

V gene TRBV28 combines with J gene TRBJ2-3; no clear D gene. V lost 6 bases and J lost 2, with 18 bases in between. The CDR3 is made up of 16 amino acids. Germline CDR1 MDHEN, CDR2 SYDVKM. CDR3 loop: CASSKDLTPLTDTQYF. CDR3 in DNA: TGTGCCAGCAGCAAAGACCTCACGCCCCTCACAGATACGCAGTATTTT.